The source of this T cell receptor beta chain is a study of control samples from healthy donors and cancer patients. This clone appeared a few times. Repertoires were generated with immunoSEQ multiplex PCR, while TCRdb's copy carries only in-frame clones and drops some. The table shows 100,000 to 150,000 clones, with 85% to 95% occurring only once. Input material: PBMCs. This sequence was found in a man between 45 and 60 years old with head and neck cancer.

CDR3 nucleotide sequence: TGTGCCAGCAGCTCACCTGGGGTGCCCCAGCATTTT. Its translation: CASSSPGVPQHF. V gene TRBV3-1 (or the pseudogene TRBV3-2) combines with J gene TRBJ1-5; the D is unclear. The V end lost 5 bases, the J end lost 9 bases, and 11 bases lay between the germline ends. The CDR3 is 12 residues long. CDR1 is LGHDT, CDR2 YNNKEL, per germline (reference sequence).